Listed here are 8 T cell receptor beta chains from one sample, sequenced in a study of shared clonotypes between healthy human individuals. Here immunoSEQ multiplex PCR was the method, and the copy in TCRdb shows in-frame clones only, minus some. Of hundreds of thousands of clones in the sample, less than 80% were seen once. The sample taken for sequencing was PBMCs. These receptors all come from a middle-aged woman in good health. Some clones in this sample may be carry-over from other donors' samples.

This chain connects TRBV21-1 to TRBJ1-1. TRBV21-1 is a documented pseudogene. The CDR3 spans 14 residues. The CDR3 DNA sequence: TGTGCCAGCAGCAGAGAGACGGGTCGGACTGAAGCTTTCTTT. It specifies CASSRETGRTEAFF.

The V call is TRBV21-1, the J call TRBJ2-3; the table calls TRBD2, which could not be checked here. TRBV21-1 is a listed pseudogene. The CDR3 totals 15 residues. CDR3 residues: CASSTRRGSTDTQYF. DNA of the CDR3: TGTGCCAGCAGCACCCGACGAGGGTCGACAGATACGCAGTATTTT.

The chain recombines TRBV14 with TRBJ2-2, with 7 nucleotides matching TRBD2. Germline loops: CDR1 SGHDN, CDR2 FVKESK. This CDR3 comprises 13 residues. V lost 5 bases, J lost 7 bases, and 4 bases stayed unmatched. The CDR3 here is CASSVGTIGELFF. Here the CDR3 DNA reads TGTGCCAGCAGCGTCGGGACTATCGGGGAGCTGTTTTTT.

As concerns this clone: A far bigger clonotype differs at one base, so this is likely a read error. This chain uses TRBV25-1 with TRBJ2-7, with 9 bases fitting TRBD1. Germline V gene lookup returns CDR1 MGHDK and CDR2 SYGVNS. After removal of 4 bases from V and 2 bases from J, the junction contained 15 bases not matched to a gene. The CDR3 spans 18 residues. The CDR3 region is CASSGLPPGQGLPYEQYF. The CDR3 nucleotides are TGTGCCAGCAGTGGCCTGCCCCCGGGACAGGGTTTGCCCTACGAGCAGTACTTC.

A word on this clone: Compared with germline, one end of the junction differs, possibly owing to a read error. In the same sample, other DNA sequences code for this CDR3. The V call is TRBV29-1, the J call TRBJ2-3, with 7 bases that match TRBD1. CDR1 is SQVTM, CDR2 ANQGSEA, per germline. CDR3 length: 10 residues. CDR3 in amino acids: CSVQGDTQYF. The CDR3 DNA follows: TGTAGCGTACAGGGGGATACGCAGTATTTT.

Only one count was recorded for this clone. Distinct nucleotide sequences in the sample also encode this CDR3. V and J are TRBV5-4 and TRBJ2-7; 11 bases are shared with TRBD2. Unmatched junction bases numbered 2, after V lost 2 bases and J lost 1 base. This CDR3 is 15 amino acids long. Per germline, CDR1 SGHNT and CDR2 YYREEE (reference sequence). CDR3 residues: CASSFGTSGSYEQYF. The CDR3 DNA reads as TGTGCCAGCAGCTTCGGGACTAGCGGATCCTACGAGCAGTACTTC.

The CDR3 bases are TGCAGCGGGGGACTAGCGGGTTCCTACGAGCAGTACTTC. It encodes CSGGLAGSYEQYF. V gene TRBV29-1 combines with J gene TRBJ2-7, with 12 positions matching TRBD2. The junction had 2 bases not matched to a gene; V was cut back by 7 bases and J by 1 base. Germline CDR1 reads SQVTM; CDR2 reads ANQGSEA. CDR3 length: 13 amino acids.

This clone was observed a single time. J is TRBJ1-1 and V is TRBV6-1; D ambiguous. This CDR3 spans 15 amino acids. Per the germline V gene, CDR1 is MNHNS and CDR2 is SASEGT. The V end was cut by 7 bases, the J end by 4 bases, with 19 bases between. CDR3 sequence reads: CASTPASTWGTEAFF. The CDR3 nucleotides read TGTGCCAGCACCCCTGCCAGCACCTGGGGCACTGAAGCTTTCTTT.